The entry below gives a single TCR beta chain sequence along with its context. CDR1 is MNHNS and CDR2 is SASEGT in the germline V gene. The CDR3 runs 16 residues. V was clipped by 3 bases and J by 5 bases, with 16 bases between them. This specimen belongs to a study of shared clonotypes between healthy human individuals. The genomic DNA of each subset was split evenly across several immunoSEQ plates. The assay was immunoSEQ multiplex PCR, and TCRdb's table has in-frame clones only and misses some. The sample records approximately 720,000 clones, roughly 70% being singletons. The study enrolled healthy HIV-negative adults without recent acute infections or vaccinations as donors.

The clonotype comes from a woman aged 25 to 39 in good health. The source material was memory CD4+ T cells sorted from blood. Subset indicated: CD45RA-negative fraction. This rearrangement joins TRBV6-1 to TRBJ2-2; D is undetermined. The CDR3 DNA sequence: TGTGCCAGCAGTGACGCACCAAGGCTAAAGACCGGGGAGCTGTTTTTT. Translating it yields CASSDAPRLKTGELFF.